In its sample, the clone carrying this T cell receptor beta chain was seen a few times. The antigen remains undetermined. An equimolar mix of two oligonucleotides served as the beta constant-region primer for TRBC1 and TRBC2. Four rounds of PCR amplified the ligated cDNA using nested alpha and beta constant-region primers plus SP2. TCRdb re-derived calls from the UMI-ligation and nested PCR reads in MiXCR, one entry per CDR3 protein. The profile shows 80,000 or so distinct CDR3 sequences, roughly 9.2% of them singletons. The CDR3 spans 16 residues. V gave up 0 bases and J gave up 0 bases, with 9 bases separating them. Germline V CDR1 and CDR2: KGHSH, LQKENI. The sample originates from a study of naive and memory T cell subsets. Study-level findings and limits: Expression changes during T cell differentiation may affect RNA-based TCR counts.

The sequenced material came from naive CD8+ T cells from blood. This sequence was found in a human donor in good health. The J gene is TRBJ1-5, the V gene TRBV18, with no clear D. CDR3 in DNA: TGTGCCAGCTCACCACCGACGGATAATAGCAATCAGCCCCAGCATTTT. This encodes CASSPPTDNSNQPQHF.